The subject of this entry is one TCR beta chain. Its antigen is undetermined. This record belongs to a study of T cells in Graves' hyperthyroidism and ophthalmopathy. Template material for amplifying TCR beta CDR3 regions consisted of RNA transcripts. A set of HTBI primers served as the primers for a first-round RT-PCR of the TCR CDR3. MiXCR, run by TCRdb on the multiplex PCR reads, gives a single entry per CDR3 protein. The table has roughly 580,000 distinct CDR3 sequences, roughly 46% seen once; the top ten hold about 7.8%. With V trimmed by 5 bases and J by 5 bases, 9 bases remained unmatched. The CDR3 spans 14 residues. Per germline, CDR1 SQVTM and CDR2 ANQGSEA. Study-level results: The majority of expanded thyroid clonotypes above 0.001 also appeared in blood. Ophthalmopathy was model-predicted a median about 6 months pre-onset.

The chain recombines TRBV29-1 with TRBJ2-5; 9 bases are shared with TRBD2. The receptor's source is a woman in her late teens or twenties with Graves' hyperthyroidism. Sequenced input: peripheral blood or thyroid tissue (not recorded which). CDR3 amino acids: CSVIGREGSETQYF. The CDR3 bases are TGCAGCGTTATCGGGCGGGAGGGCAGTGAGACCCAGTACTTC.